This T cell receptor (beta chain) is drawn from a study of T-cell memory formation after mild COVID-19. Study information: TCR clusters were mostly donor specific. Study results and limitations: Proof of SARS-CoV-2 specificity was absent for the second-wave clones that crested on day 37.

Worth noting for this clonotype: Its antigen is still unknown.

The V gene's germline CDR1 is LGHNT and CDR2 FRNRAP. The CDR3 covers 11 residues. The germline V and J ends were trimmed by 6 bases and 9 bases, with 10 bases remaining between them. It was 5'RACE with constant-segment primers that produced the TCR alpha and TCR beta cDNA libraries, which carried sample barcodes and UMIs. TCRdb itself ran the 5' RACE reads through MiXCR, one entry per CDR3 protein. This sample has about 340,000 distinct CDR3 sequences, with approximately 15% found just once. The source is a man between 18 and 29 years old who had mild COVID-19 (a few samples of this study predate the infection). Cell type and time point are not known. The chain carries TRBV12-5 and TRBJ2-3; D remains unclear. Sequenced sample: PBMCs or a T cell subset sorted from them (not recorded which). The CDR3: CASGSLRTQYF. The CDR3 coding sequence is TGTGCTAGTGGCTCCCTCCGGACGCAGTATTTT.